This T cell receptor beta chain was recovered during a study of CXCR3-negative and CXCR3-positive naive CD8 T cells (dated by TCRdb to between 2019 and 2020). In the study overall: About 150 million TRB reads were obtained in total, roughly 1.5 +/- 0.3 million reads per library. TRBV-TRBJ cluster analysis included naive subsets from several donors and memory cells from 3 donors. Data from about ten donors, pooled across two independent experiments, went into the diversity and physicochemical repertoire analyses. Results and caveats for the whole study, not just this receptor: Similar TRBV-TRBJ usage was shown by naive CXCR3-negative and CXCR3-positive cells from the same donor, whereas distinct patterns were shown by memory cells. Comparably high repertoire diversity was found in both naive subsets, whereas much lower repertoire diversity was found in memory CD8+ T cells. Surface CD5, linked to self-reactivity in mice, was comparable between naive subsets; TCR interaction strength was therefore also inferred from TRB CDR3 physicochemical properties. Because CXCR3 expression was partially decreased after cryopreservation, freshly isolated PBMCs were used for most assays. TRB CDR3s from CXCR3-positive naive cells showed higher hydrophobicity (lower Kidera factor 4), lower energy, and higher strength and volume indices than CXCR3-negative naive cells.

Each CD8+ T cell subset was flow-sorted in triplicate, and 250,000 to 350,000 cells per subset were placed directly into RLT lysis buffer. To keep memory contaminants out, a stringent definition of naive CD8+ T cells was applied: CD45RO-CCR7+CD27+CD95-. Peripheral blood mononuclear cells were isolated from buffy coats by standard density gradient centrifugation. Naive CXCR3-negative and CXCR3-positive CD8+ T cells were flow-sorted on a FACSAria III. An RNeasy Mini Kit was used to extract total RNA from the sorted cells. Turning to this clonotype: It has no known antigen specificity.

The sequencer listed for this sample is NextSeq 550. The Human TCR Profiling Kit (MiLaboratory) was used to make UMI-labeled 5' RACE TRB cDNA libraries. The full amount of extracted RNA was used for cDNA synthesis, and the full amount of resulting cDNA was used for PCR amplification. Libraries were prepared in parallel with an identical number of PCR cycles. Concerning the study's data processing: With a requirement of at least two reads per UMI, MIGEC and MiXCR extracted about 50,000 +/- 10,000 unique UMI-labeled TRB cDNA molecules per library. On average, each library contained about 40,000 +/- 10,000 functional in-frame TRB CDR3 nucleotide clonotypes without stop codons. After downsampling to 5000 UMI-labeled TRB molecules per sample, diversity metrics such as normalized Shannon-Wiener and Chao1 were calculated in VDJtools. For the central five CDR3 residues, VDJtools calculated physicochemical properties weighted by clonotype size, namely interaction energy, strength, volume and Kidera factor 4. TCRdb reanalyzed the reads, keeping one entry per CDR3 protein sequence and omitting DNA. For this entry, the V and J calls and clone size follow TCRdb and not the study's own pipeline. The data table for this sample lists 100,000 to 150,000 distinct CDR3 sequences. The top ten clonotypes cover about 0.61% of the sample.

The receptor was isolated from a human donor in good health. Some clones in this sample may be carry-over from other donors' samples. Sequenced sample: naive CXCR3+ CD8+ T cells from blood. The sample's cell subset or site label is to be understood as: CD45RO-CCR7+CD27+CD95- naive CD8+ T cells expressing CXCR3 (TNR3+).

The CDR3 reads as follows: CSARNTYSSYEQYF. The chain couples TRBV20-1 to TRBJ2-7. The germline V gene (reference sequence) specifies DFQATT as CDR1 and SNEGSKA as CDR2. The CDR3 covers 14 residues, taking in both the cysteine and the phenylalanine. This entry has no DNA.